The 24 T cell receptor beta chains below come from one sample, sequenced in a study of blood T cell repertoires in COVID-19 (dated by TCRdb to about 2020). The library was produced with the immunoSEQ multiplex PCR assay. TCRdb obtained this table from immuneACCESS and retained in-frame rearrangements with V and J assigned. These tables miss some clones; where compared with another copy, unresolved V genes account for less than half of the shortfall, and the remainder is unexplained. This sample has some 80,000 clones in its table, and 82% of those were observed once. The ten largest clones take up 36% of the sample. What was sequenced was peripheral blood. These receptors were taken from a woman aged 65 to 85 with acute or convalescent COVID-19.

CDR3 protein: CASSPLAGGVHEQYF. Written as DNA, the CDR3 is TGTGCCAGCAGTCCACTAGCGGGAGGTGTCCACGAGCAGTACTTC. The gene calls are TRBV2 and TRBJ2-7; TRBD2 matches at 12 bases. The ends lost 5 bases at V and 5 bases at J; junction bases unmatched: 7. Germline CDR1 SNHLY, CDR2 FYNNEI. The CDR3 totals 15 residues.

The V gene is TRBV9, the J gene TRBJ2-3; tentatively, D is TRBD1 (6 bases). Germline assignment: CDR1 SGDLS and CDR2 YYNGEE. This CDR3 has 17 residues. The V gene lost 0 bases and the J gene lost 0 bases, with 14 bases spanning the gap. The CDR3 here is CASSVALGAASTDTQYF. The DNA of the CDR3 is TGTGCCAGCAGCGTAGCTCTGGGGGCGGCTAGCACAGATACGCAGTATTTT.

This chain connects TRBV7-3 to TRBJ2-5, with a weak D call TRBD2 (6 bases). Germline V gene data show CDR1 as SGHTA and CDR2 as FQGTGA. This CDR3 comprises 12 residues. The V end lost 11 bases, the J end lost 5 bases, and 15 bases lay between the germline ends. CDR3 sequence: CAYGLAWETQYF. CDR3 coding DNA: TGTGCCTACGGCCTAGCGTGGGAGACCCAGTACTTC. The variable domain in full, with the rest retrieved from reference TRBV7-3 and TRBJ2-5, is GAGVSQTPSNKVTEKGKYVELRCDPISGHTALYWYRQSLGQGPEFLIYFQGTGAADDSGLPNDRFFAVRPEGSVSTLKIQRTERGDSAVYLCAYGLAWETQYFGPGTRLLVL.

The rearrangement links TRBV2 to TRBJ1-1; D is perhaps TRBD1 (6 bases). This CDR3 region has 13 residues. Germline-derived CDR1 and CDR2 are SNHLY and FYNNEI. The V gene lost 6 bases and the J gene lost 4 bases, with 12 bases spanning the gap. CDR3 nucleotide sequence: TGTGCCAGCAGCGGGGAGGGGGTCACTGAAGCTTTCTTT. The encoded protein is CASSGEGVTEAFF.

V gene TRBV15 combines with J gene TRBJ2-5; the D is unclear. The V gene lost 0 bases and the J gene lost 0 bases, with 2 bases spanning the gap. This CDR3 is 13 amino acids long. Germline V gene sequence: CDR1 LNHNV, CDR2 YYDKDF (reference sequence). The CDR3 region is CATSRDNQETQYF. Here the CDR3 DNA reads TGTGCCACCAGCAGAGATAACCAAGAGACCCAGTACTTC.

V gene TRBV4-1 combines with J gene TRBJ1-2; D gene ambiguous. The CDR3 runs 15 residues. Deletions cut 1 base from V and 5 bases from J, with 14 bases between. From germline, CDR1 is MGHRA and CDR2 YSYEKL. The CDR3 protein is CASSQAGGRRYGYTF. In nucleotides, the CDR3 is TGCGCCAGCAGCCAAGCTGGCGGACGGAGGTATGGCTACACCTTC.

V gene TRBV6-5 combines with J gene TRBJ2-1; D unresolved. Germline V gives CDR1 MNHEY, CDR2 SVGAGI. The CDR3 covers 14 residues. The V and J ends lost 6 bases and 0 bases respectively, with 9 bases between them. The CDR3 spells CASSVFRSYNEQFF. The DNA of the CDR3 is TGTGCCAGCAGCGTGTTCCGCTCCTACAATGAGCAGTTCTTC.

The chain links TRBV27 to TRBJ2-7; TRBD2 matches 7 bases. CDR1 is MNHEY and CDR2 is SMNVEV in the germline V gene (reference sequence). The CDR3 runs 13 residues. Trimming removed 5 bases from V and 4 bases from J; junction bases left unmatched: 5. CDR3 residues: CASSAGTIYEQYF. The CDR3 DNA reads as TGTGCCAGCAGTGCAGGGACTATATACGAGCAGTACTTC.

The chain couples TRBV7-9 to TRBJ2-7; TRBD2 is a possible D gene (5 bases). V gave up 1 base and J gave up 0 bases, with 19 bases separating them. CDR3 size: 18 residues. Germline V CDR1 and CDR2: SEHNR, FQNEAQ (reference sequence). The CDR3 region has the DNA TGTGCCAGCAGCTTAGTCCGGACGTGGGGAGAATACTCCTACGAGCAGTACTTC. Translated: CASSLVRTWGEYSYEQYF.

The gene calls are TRBV4-1 and TRBJ2-5; D might be TRBD2 (6 bases). Germline V gene data show CDR1 as MGHRA and CDR2 as YSYEKL. Deletions cut 1 base from V and 0 bases from J, with 18 bases between. The CDR3 is made up of 18 amino acids. The CDR3 protein is CASSQGGTGTANQETQYF. The CDR3 DNA reads as TGCGCCAGCAGCCAAGGGGGGACCGGGACTGCCAACCAAGAGACCCAGTACTTC.

The V call is TRBV6-6, the J call TRBJ1-2, with D uncertain. CDR1 MNHNY and CDR2 SVGAGI come from the germline V gene (reference sequence). The V gene lost 5 bases and the J gene lost 3 bases, with 10 bases spanning the gap. There are 13 residues in the CDR3. The CDR3 DNA reads as TGTGCCAGCAGTCGGGGAGAAGACTATGGCTACACCTTC. Its protein is CASSRGEDYGYTF.

The V and J genes are TRBV7-9 and TRBJ1-4; maybe TRBD1 (5 bases). CDR1 and CDR2 (germline): SEHNR, FQNEAQ (reference sequence). This CDR3 has 14 amino acids. V was clipped by 1 base and J by 8 bases, with 11 bases between them. The CDR3 sequence: CASSLGDLGEKLFF. The CDR3 coding sequence is TGTGCCAGCAGCTTAGGGGACTTAGGCGAAAAACTGTTTTTT.

This clone came up once. The chain employs TRBV5-1 and TRBJ1-5; TRBD1 matches at 7 bases. This CDR3 spans 18 amino acids. With V trimmed by 4 bases and J by 0 bases, 13 bases remained unmatched. Per the germline V gene, CDR1 is SGHRS and CDR2 is YFSETQ. The CDR3 loop reads CASSMGTDGTISNQPQHF. The DNA for the CDR3 is TGCGCCAGCAGCATGGGGACAGACGGTACCATTAGCAATCAGCCCCAGCATTTT.

The chain employs TRBV7-8 and TRBJ1-1, with 8 bases that match TRBD1. The CDR3 contains 14 residues. J lost 4 bases, V lost 10 bases, and 11 bases had no gene match. Germline V lookup: CDR1 SGHVS, CDR2 FQNEAQ. In DNA form, the CDR3 reads TGTGCCACAGACAGGGGCCTTCGCGGCACTGAAGCTTTCTTT. This translates into CATDRGLRGTEAFF.

The rearrangement uses TRBV9 and TRBJ2-1; 8 bases fit TRBD2. The CDR3 covers 15 residues. V shed 1 base, J shed 0 bases, and the junction held 0 bases outside the gene matches. The germline CDR1 and CDR2 sequences are SGDLS and YYNGEE. The CDR3 here is CASSVSGSSYNEQFF. CDR3 coding DNA: TGTGCCAGCAGCGTAAGCGGGAGCTCCTACAATGAGCAGTTCTTC.

The chain combines TRBV6-1 with TRBJ2-2; no clear D. The V and J ends lost 2 bases and 0 bases respectively, with 7 bases between them. Germline V gene lookup returns CDR1 MNHNS and CDR2 SASEGT. There are 15 residues in the CDR3. This CDR3 reads CASSESAPNTGELFF. The CDR3 coding sequence is TGTGCCAGCAGTGAAAGCGCTCCGAACACCGGGGAGCTGTTTTTT.

CDR3 nucleotide sequence: TGCGCCAGCAGCTTGATATCGCAGTATTTT. It codes for CASSLISQYF. The V gene is TRBV5-1, the J gene TRBJ2-3; D is undetermined. The CDR3 runs to 10 residues. The germline V gene has CDR1 SGHRS and CDR2 YFSETQ. Deletions cut 1 base from V and 10 bases from J, with 4 bases between.

This clone has just a few counts. This chain uses TRBV7-2 with TRBJ2-7; 13 bases are shared with TRBD2. The CDR3 sequence is 16 residues long. Trimming removed 4 bases from V and 6 bases from J; junction bases left unmatched: 9. CDR1 and CDR2 from the germline V gene are SGHTA and FQGNSA. The CDR3 region is CASSSRPGLAGTEQYF. The CDR3 coding sequence is TGTGCCAGCAGCTCGCGCCCGGGACTAGCGGGAACCGAGCAGTACTTC. The full variable domain, its missing parts supplied by reference TRBV7-2 and TRBJ2-7, is GAGVSQSPSNKVTEKGKDVELRCDPISGHTALYWYRQSLGQGLEFLIYFQGNSAPDKSGLPSDRFSAERTGGSVSTLTIQRTQQEDSAVYLCASSSRPGLAGTEQYFGPGTRLTVT.

The chain carries TRBV4-1 and TRBJ2-1; D possibly corresponds to TRBD2 (6 bases). Germline V CDR1 and CDR2: MGHRA, YSYEKL. CDR3 size: 17 residues. Trimming left V 0 bases short and J 7 bases short, with 19 bases between. CDR3 DNA: TGCGCCAGCAGCCAAGATCGACGGGAGTTTTCTTTTAATGAGCAGTTCTTC. The encoded protein is CASSQDRREFSFNEQFF.

The V and J genes are TRBV28 and TRBJ1-4; D call uncertain. The CDR3 loop spans 19 amino acids. V lost 1 base to trimming and J lost 4 bases, with 22 bases between them. CDR1 is MDHEN and CDR2 is SYDVKM in the germline V gene. The CDR3 DNA follows: TGTGCCAGCAGTTTATTCGCGGGAATGGGTAGTTCTGGTAATGAAAAACTGTTTTTT. It encodes CASSLFAGMGSSGNEKLFF.

This clone was found a few times. The J gene is TRBJ1-2, the V gene TRBV3-1 (or the pseudogene TRBV3-2); perhaps TRBD1 as D (5 bases). CDR1 LGHDT and CDR2 YNNKEL come from the germline V gene (reference sequence). V gave up 4 bases and J gave up 7 bases, with 19 bases separating them. This CDR3 has 15 residues. For the CDR3, the DNA is TGTGCCAGCAGCCCGAATGGCCAGGGTCCGCGTGGCTACACCTTC. It specifies CASSPNGQGPRGYTF.

The rearrangement uses TRBV7-2 and TRBJ1-6; TRBD1 aligns across 11 bases. The J segment lost 9 bases and the V segment lost 2 bases, leaving 9 bases of the junction unmatched. From germline, CDR1 is SGHTA and CDR2 FQGNSA. The CDR3 has 17 residues. The CDR3 region is CASSLNRPGQGASPLHF. In DNA form, the CDR3 reads TGTGCCAGCAGCTTAAACCGCCCCGGACAGGGGGCTTCACCCCTCCACTTT. Variable domain in full (rest from reference TRBV7-2 and TRBJ1-6): GAGVSQSPSNKVTEKGKDVELRCDPISGHTALYWYRQSLGQGLEFLIYFQGNSAPDKSGLPSDRFSAERTGGSVSTLTIQRTQQEDSAVYLCASSLNRPGQGASPLHFGNGTRLTVT.

A few counts support this clone. V and J are TRBV10-3 and TRBJ2-1; 9 nucleotides line up with TRBD2. This CDR3 region has 20 residues. V dropped 3 bases and J dropped 8; count of bases not matched to a gene: 23. Germline CDR1 and CDR2: ENHRY and SYGVKD. CDR3 sequence (DNA): TGTGCCATCAGTGAATCGGCGGGGTTGGCTAGCGGGACTCGATTGGATGAGCAGTTCTTC. This gives the protein CAISESAGLASGTRLDEQFF.

V is TRBV19 and J is TRBJ2-2; D is ambiguous. The CDR3 has 14 amino acids. Germline values: CDR1 LNHDA, CDR2 SQIVND (reference sequence). V was clipped by 2 bases and J by 7 bases, with 11 bases between them. The DNA for the CDR3 is TGTGCCAGTAGTATAATTAGTGCGGACGGGGAGCTGTTTTTT. Residues: CASSIISADGELFF.